The rows below give T cell receptor beta chains drawn from one sample of a study of blood T cell repertoires in COVID-19. Data came from immunoSEQ multiplex PCR; TCRdb stores just in-frame clones and leaves some out. The table includes about 130,000 clones, less than 85% detected once. Input material: peripheral blood. These TCRs come from a woman between 55 and 75 years old with acute or convalescent COVID-19. Both conserved end residues are part of each CDR3. The order of the fields is CDR3 length, V gene, J gene, CDR3 protein.

13	TRBV7-9	TRBJ1-2	CASSLLWGALYTF
16	TRBV5-4	TRBJ2-1	CASSLVGRGSYNEQFF
14	TRBV7-6	TRBJ1-2	CASSQDGGRYGYTF
14	TRBV7-9	TRBJ2-5	CASSSDRGEETQYF
14	TRBV27	TRBJ1-2	CASSSLSFNYGYTF
15	TRBV30	TRBJ1-6	CAWSVWTGPGDPLHF
13	TRBV2	TRBJ1-2	CASTLGGDYGYTF
13	TRBV3-1/TRBV3-2	TRBJ2-3	CASSASTGDTQYF
14	TRBV5-1	TRBJ1-3	CASSPTGSGNTIYF
15	TRBV18	TRBJ2-2	CASSPWTVGIGELFF
20	TRBV10-1	TRBJ2-3	CASSEKKGGFSSGGTDTQYF
15	TRBV9	TRBJ1-2	CASSEQGHGNYGYTF
14	TRBV5-1	TRBJ1-3	CASSLGQFGNTIYF
15	TRBV5-5	TRBJ1-5	CASSLVFGFNQPQHF
16	TRBV9	TRBJ1-2	CASSVGIGGLRVGYTF
13	TRBV6-5	TRBJ1-2	CASRQSSNYGYTF
14	TRBV29-1	TRBJ2-4	CSVVGGKAKNIQYF
16	TRBV27	TRBJ1-6	CASSGDTLGNNSPLHF
15	TRBV6-1	TRBJ1-1	CASSEDWARNTEAFF
11	TRBV3-1/TRBV3-2	TRBJ2-7	CASSQNREQYF
16	TRBV10-1	TRBJ2-3	CASSGLPGLVLATQYF
16	TRBV5-1	TRBJ2-1	CASSLPLAGRENEQFF
16	TRBV24-1	TRBJ2-2	CATSDYRGGSTGELFF
15	TRBV6-1	TRBJ1-1	CASSEGDRGWTEAFF
16	TRBV24-1	TRBJ1-5	CATSDSRYRVNQPQHF
16	TRBV4-1	TRBJ1-5	CASSHETGGNNQPQHF
15	TRBV2	TRBJ1-2	CASSGDSVLSYGYTF
14	TRBV19	TRBJ2-5	CASSPRDRQETQYF
13	TRBV3-1/TRBV3-2	TRBJ1-1	CASSQALNTEAFF
14	TRBV6-5	TRBJ2-2	CASTRTGAPGELFF
15	TRBV7-3	TRBJ2-3	CASSLGPLGRYTQYF
16	TRBV9	TRBJ1-3	CASSGGGTGSGNTIYF
13	TRBV3-1/TRBV3-2	TRBJ2-5	CASSPGTSGTQYF
14	TRBV19	TRBJ1-2	CASRPRQLLDGYTF
13	TRBV7-3	TRBJ2-3	CASSFTSGDTQYF
15	TRBV3-1/TRBV3-2	TRBJ1-5	CASSPNPGQQWPQHF
15	TRBV5-1	TRBJ2-5	CASSTSGGAVETQYF
13	TRBV7-8	TRBJ1-1	CASSRRTDTEAFF
15	TRBV5-4	TRBJ2-5	CASSQGQGAAETQYF
16	TRBV15	TRBJ1-1	CATSRGQGAPNTEAFF
12	TRBV11-2	TRBJ2-1	CASSLTGNEQFF
18	TRBV19	TRBJ2-1	CASSTSPLGLPKPDEQFF
16	TRBV9	TRBJ2-5	CASSTDGGSAAETQYF
15	TRBV5-4	TRBJ2-1	CASSLGGGAYNEQFF
14	TRBV19	TRBJ1-2	CASSSARANYGYTF
14	TRBV6-5	TRBJ1-1	CASRQGSLNTEAFF
15	TRBV7-3	TRBJ2-2	CASSLGLANTGELFF
18	TRBV27	TRBJ2-6	CASSLSGTTLWGANVLTF
15	TRBV5-1	TRBJ1-3	CASSSSTVSGNTIYF
14	TRBV19	TRBJ1-2	CASSMSDRVKGYTF